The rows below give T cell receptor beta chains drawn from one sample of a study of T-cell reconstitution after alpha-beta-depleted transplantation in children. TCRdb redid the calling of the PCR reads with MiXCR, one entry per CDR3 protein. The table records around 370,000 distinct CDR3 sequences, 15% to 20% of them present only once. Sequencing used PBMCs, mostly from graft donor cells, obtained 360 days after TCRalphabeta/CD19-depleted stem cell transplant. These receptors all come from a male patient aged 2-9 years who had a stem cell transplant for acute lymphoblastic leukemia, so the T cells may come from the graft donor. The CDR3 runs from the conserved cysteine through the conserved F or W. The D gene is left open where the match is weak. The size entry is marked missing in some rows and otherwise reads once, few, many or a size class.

CASSALLAGGSYEQYF TGTGCCAGCAGTGCACTACTAGCGGGAGGATCCTACGAGCAGTACTTC TRBD2 TRBV28 16 TRBJ2-7 many
CASVRTWGTNTEAFF TGTGCTAGTGTTAGGACTTGGGGGACGAACACTGAAGCTTTCTTT . TRBV12-5 15 TRBJ1-1 few
CASSLGDYYTGELFF TGTGCCAGCAGTTTAGGGGACTACTACACCGGGGAGCTGTTTTTT TRBD2 TRBV12-3/TRBV12-4 15 TRBJ2-2 .
CSVGASGRASYEQYF TGCAGCGTTGGGGCTAGCGGGAGGGCCTCATACGAGCAGTACTTC TRBD2 TRBV29-1 15 TRBJ2-7 few
CSANDFRTDTQYF TGCAGTGCTAACGACTTCCGCACAGATACGCAGTATTTT . TRBV20-1 13 TRBJ2-3 few
CAISDGRDSYNEQFF TGTGCCATCAGTGATGGTCGTGACTCGTACAATGAGCAGTTCTTC . TRBV10-3 15 TRBJ2-1 many
CAIGRVDNYGYTF TGTGCCATCGGTAGGGTCGATAACTATGGCTACACCTTC . TRBV10-3 13 TRBJ1-2 few
CASSFGGRGYEQYF TGCGCCAGCAGCTTCGGCGGGAGGGGGTACGAGCAGTACTTC TRBD2 TRBV5-1 14 TRBJ2-7 .
CASTPGAGGREKLFF TGTGCCAGCACCCCGGGCGCAGGGGGTAGGGAAAAACTGTTTTTT TRBD1 TRBV12-3/TRBV12-4 15 TRBJ1-4 few
CASSSRGPPGDEQYF TGTGCCAGCAGTTCAAGGGGTCCCCCAGGGGACGAGCAGTACTTC . TRBV11-1 15 TRBJ2-7 few
CASSVREAFF TGTGCCAGCAGTGTACGTGAAGCTTTCTTT . TRBV28 10 TRBJ1-1 few
CASSYSPGGSTDTQYF TGTGCCAGCAGTTACTCGCCAGGGGGAAGCACAGATACGCAGTATTTT TRBD1 TRBV6-5 16 TRBJ2-3 few
CASSQVANSYEQYF TGTGCCAGCAGCCAAGTTGCAAACTCCTACGAGCAGTACTTC . TRBV4-2 14 TRBJ2-7 .
CASSLYRREGRTGELFF TGTGCCAGCAGTTTGTACAGGCGGGAGGGCCGAACCGGGGAGCTGTTTTTT TRBD2 TRBV12-3/TRBV12-4 17 TRBJ2-2 .
CASSQAPAGGPDEQFF TGCGCCAGCAGCCAAGCCCCTGCGGGAGGGCCGGATGAGCAGTTCTTC TRBD2 TRBV4-3 16 TRBJ2-1 .
CASSQDLRRAGPGAGELFF TGCGCCAGCAGCCAAGATTTGCGGAGGGCTGGCCCAGGCGCCGGGGAGCTGTTTTTT . TRBV4-3 19 TRBJ2-2 many
CASSWGDRTEQYF TGTGCCAGCAGCTGGGGCGACAGGACAGAGCAGTACTTC . TRBV5-5 13 TRBJ2-7 few
CASSARQDGPQPQHF TGTGCCAGCAGTGCCAGACAGGACGGACCTCAGCCCCAGCATTTT . TRBV6-2/TRBV6-3 15 TRBJ1-5 .
CATSEILPRGLTSGVGAGELFF TGTGCCACCAGTGAGATTTTACCCCGGGGCCTCACTAGCGGGGTCGGCGCCGGGGAGCTGTTTTTT TRBD2 TRBV24-1 22 TRBJ2-2 .
CASSFGGEQYF TGTGCCAGCAGTTTCGGGGGCGAGCAGTACTTC . TRBV12-3/TRBV12-4 11 TRBJ2-7 many